These 31 T cell receptor beta chains were all obtained from the same sample, sequenced in a study of blood T cells in healthy people across ages. Together with a sample-barcoded 5' primer, a J-beta primer mix was included in a second PCR lasting about 7 to 11 cycles. TCRdb itself ran the 5' RACE reads through MiXCR, one entry per CDR3 protein. The repertoire has 1.5 million to 2 million distinct CDR3 sequences, about two fifths of them found once; the top ten carry under 25%. Sequences were obtained from blood. All receptors come from a human donor in good health.

This chain uses TRBV7-9 with TRBJ1-2; the match to TRBD1 covers 9 bases. The CDR3 totals 17 residues. CDR1 SEHNR and CDR2 FQNEAQ come from the germline V gene (reference sequence). The V gene end was trimmed by 6 bases and the J gene end by 0 bases; junction bases not matched to a gene: 11. The CDR3 DNA reads TGTGCCAGCAGTCTTATACAGGGGGCAACGGCTAACTATGGCTACACCTTC. This encodes CASSLIQGATANYGYTF.

The gene calls are TRBV2 and TRBJ2-4; D is possibly TRBD1 (6 bases). CDR3 length: 12 amino acids. The ends were cut back, 7 bases at V and 13 bases at J, with 17 bases in the middle. Germline V gene data show CDR1 as SNHLY and CDR2 as FYNNEI. The CDR3 reads CASMGAWSEQYF. As DNA, the CDR3 is TGTGCCAGCATGGGGGCGTGGAGTGAGCAGTACTTC.

There are a few counts of this clonotype. The CDR3 here is CASSQDFIGPFGYTF. In DNA form, the CDR3 reads TGCGCCAGCAGCCAAGATTTCATAGGGCCCTTTGGCTACACCTTC. The chain is built from TRBV4-3 and TRBJ1-2, with unresolved D. V was shortened by 0 bases and J by 7 bases, with 15 bases between the two germline ends. CDR1 is LGHNA and CDR2 is YSLEER in the germline V gene. CDR3 size: 15 residues.

CDR3 bases: TGTGCCACCAGCAGAGCAGGGAGAGAGACCCAGTTCTTC. Translation: CATSRAGRETQFF. The genes are TRBV15 and TRBJ2-1; D tentatively fits TRBD1 or TRBD2 (5 bases each). This CDR3 is built from 13 residues. Germline CDR1 reads LNHNV; CDR2 reads YYDKDF (reference sequence). V dropped 1 base and J dropped 13 bases, with 14 bases sitting between them. Filled out from reference TRBV15 and TRBJ2-1, the complete variable domain reads DAMVIQNPRYQVTQFGKPVTLSCSQTLNHNVMYWYQQKSSQAPKLLFHYYDKDFNNEADTPDNFQSRRPNTSFCFLDIRSPGLGDTAMYLCATSRAGRETQFFGPGTRLTVL.

The chain has TRBV20-1 and TRBJ2-5; 11 positions match TRBD2. From germline, CDR1 is DFQATT and CDR2 SNEGSKA (reference sequence). V was clipped by 6 bases and J by 5 bases; unmatched bases: 14. The CDR3 runs 16 residues. CDR3 in DNA: TGCAGTGCCTCTGATAGCGGGGGGGCTTACGCCGAGACCCAGTACTTC. Encoded protein: CSASDSGGAYAETQYF.

This rearrangement joins TRBV5-1 to TRBJ2-7, with 8 bases aligning to TRBD1. The CDR3 length is 17 residues. Looked up from germline, CDR1 is SGHRS and CDR2 is YFSETQ. With 1 base clipped from V and 5 bases from J, the junction kept 14 bases outside the gene matches. Here the CDR3 DNA reads TGCGCCAGCAGCTTGTTATCAGGTCGGGGGACAGGAAACGAGCAGTACTTC. This translates into CASSLLSGRGTGNEQYF.

This clonotype was counted between two and nine times. The rearrangement links TRBV29-1 to TRBJ2-1, with D possibly matching TRBD2 (7 bases). CDR3 length: 12 residues. Trimming cost V 5 bases and J 7 bases, with 12 bases left between them. Germline V CDR1 and CDR2: SQVTM, ANQGSEA. DNA of the CDR3: TGCAGCGTTCGGGGGGCGAGGAATGAGCAGTTCTTC. Its protein is CSVRGARNEQFF.

This clonotype was recorded a few times. J is TRBJ2-7 and V is TRBV20-1, with 8 bases aligning to TRBD2. This CDR3 comprises 14 residues. V trimming: 0 bases; J trimming: 3 bases; junction bases outside the gene matches: 4. Germline CDR1 and CDR2: DFQATT and SNEGSKA (reference sequence). CDR3 sequence reads: CSARDAGGLYEQYF. The CDR3 DNA is TGCAGTGCTAGAGATGCGGGGGGCCTCTACGAGCAGTACTTC.

The rearrangement links TRBV29-1 to TRBJ2-3; possible D gene TRBD2, 6 bases. This CDR3 has 15 amino acids. Germline V gene lookup returns CDR1 SQVTM and CDR2 ANQGSEA. V lost 8 bases to trimming and J lost 12 bases, with 30 bases between them. CDR3 coding DNA: TGCAGCTTTGCCGGGGACTTTTCCCATTCTTCAGGCCAGTATTTT. Translating gives CSFAGDFSHSSGQYF.

The gene calls are TRBV6-1 and TRBJ1-1, with a tentative D call TRBD1 (6 bases). Per germline, CDR1 MNHNS and CDR2 SASEGT. The CDR3 has 15 amino acids. Trimming stripped 4 bases from V and 0 bases from J, with 12 bases between. CDR3 coding DNA: TGTGCCAGCAGTGCCCTAGGGGGGCTGAACACTGAAGCTTTCTTT. This sequence encodes CASSALGGLNTEAFF.

The rearrangement links TRBV20-1 to TRBJ2-3, with a possible D match to TRBD1 (5 bases). CDR1 is DFQATT, CDR2 SNEGSKA, per germline (reference sequence). V was cut by 6 bases and J by 4 bases, with 14 bases left in between. The CDR3 extends over 13 amino acids. CDR3 DNA sequence: TGCAGTGCCCCCGCGGACATTGCAGATACGCAGTATTTT. It encodes CSAPADIADTQYF.

V usage is TRBV25-1 and J usage is TRBJ1-4, with D uncertain. The CDR3 runs to 13 residues. The V and J ends lost 7 bases and 0 bases respectively, with 6 bases between them. Germline values: CDR1 MGHDK, CDR2 SYGVNS. The CDR3: CASMRTTNEKLFF. The DNA for the CDR3 is TGTGCCAGCATGAGGACAACTAATGAAAAACTGTTTTTT.

The gene calls are TRBV6-6 and TRBJ1-2; TRBD1 aligns across 7 bases. Germline loops: CDR1 MNHNY, CDR2 SVGAGI (reference sequence). V lost 6 bases to trimming and J lost 8 bases; unmatched junction nucleotides: 18. The CDR3 runs 16 residues. The CDR3 protein is CASSYAYRGGLSGYTF. The CDR3 nucleotides are TGTGCCAGCAGCTACGCCTACAGGGGCGGTCTGAGCGGCTACACCTTC.

This clonotype was recorded many times. The chain uses TRBV6-1 and TRBJ2-5; 12 positions match TRBD2. The CDR3 is 14 residues long. CDR1 MNHNS and CDR2 SASEGT come from the germline V gene. After removal of 7 bases from V and 3 bases from J, the junction contained 3 bases not matched to a gene. Here the CDR3 DNA reads TGTGCCAGCATGAGGACTAGCGGGGAAGAGACCCAGTACTTC. Translation gives CASMRTSGEETQYF.

This clonotype was seen more than once but under ten times. V is TRBV9 and J is TRBJ2-6; D not resolved. CDR1 is SGDLS, CDR2 YYNGEE, per germline. V was cut by 6 bases and J by 4 bases, with 14 bases left in between. The CDR3 is 15 amino acids. CDR3 sequence reads: CASTQELSGANVLTF. CDR3 coding DNA: TGTGCCAGCACCCAGGAGCTCTCGGGGGCCAACGTCCTGACTTTC. Looking up the rest from reference TRBV9 and TRBJ2-6 gives the full variable domain: DSGVTQTPKHLITATGQRVTLRCSPRSGDLSVYWYQQSLDQGLQFLIQYYNGEERAKGNILERFSAQQFPDLHSELNLSSLELGDSALYFCASTQELSGANVLTFGAGSRLTVL.

This clonotype was counted only a few times. Possible read error: a much larger clone is one base away. This rearrangement joins TRBV20-1 to TRBJ2-1; the D gene is possibly TRBD2 (5 bases). The CDR3 length is 14 residues. The V gene's germline CDR1 is DFQATT and CDR2 SNEGSKA (reference sequence). The CDR3 loop is CRASRGFYKNEQFF. The DNA of the CDR3 is TGCAGGGCTAGTCGGGGTTTTTATAAGAATGAGCAGTTCTTC.

This chain uses TRBV6-2 or TRBV6-3 with TRBJ2-1; TRBD2 is a possible D gene (6 bases). The germline V gene has CDR1 MNHEY and CDR2 SVGEGT. V was clipped by 7 bases and J by 0 bases, with 10 bases between them. CDR3 length equals 14 residues. Written as DNA, the CDR3 is TGTGCCAGCACGGGGGTTAGCTCCTACAATGAGCAGTTCTTC. This sequence encodes CASTGVSSYNEQFF.

This sequence joins TRBV27 and TRBJ2-2, with 8 nucleotides matching TRBD2. Germline trimming cut 6 bases from V and 3 bases from J; bases unmatched to any gene: 6. This CDR3 region has 15 residues. Germline V lookup: CDR1 MNHEY, CDR2 SMNVEV (reference sequence). CDR3 sequence reads: CASSQAGADTGELFF. CDR3 DNA sequence: TGTGCCAGCAGCCAAGCGGGGGCGGACACCGGGGAGCTGTTTTTT.

The chain joins TRBV29-1 to TRBJ2-5; D is unresolved. The J call is in doubt because the DNA end fits TRBJ2-1 better. The CDR3 covers 13 residues. Germline CDR1 is SQVTM and CDR2 is ANQGSEA. The CDR3 reads CSVEGRFQETQFF. CDR3 nucleotide sequence: TGCAGCGTTGAAGGACGGTTCCAAGAGACCCAGTTCTTC.

Only one count was recorded for this clonotype. The chain combines TRBV28 with TRBJ2-1; 10 bases agree with TRBD1. V trimming: 5 bases; J trimming: 8 bases; junction bases outside the gene matches: 6. CDR1 is MDHEN, CDR2 SYDVKM, per germline. This CDR3 has 14 residues. This CDR3 reads CASSRDRGEDEQFF. CDR3 nucleotides: TGTGCCAGCAGTCGGGACAGGGGAGAGGATGAGCAGTTCTTC.

The rearrangement uses TRBV9 and TRBJ2-3, with 10 bases aligning to TRBD1. The CDR3 sequence is 16 residues long. Germline assignment: CDR1 SGDLS and CDR2 YYNGEE. J gave up 3 bases and V 3 bases, and 7 bases lay outside the gene matches. The CDR3 loop reads CASSASGGQGTDTQYF. CDR3 DNA: TGTGCCAGCAGCGCCTCCGGGGGACAGGGGACAGATACGCAGTATTTT.

This clonotype was detected a few times. This chain links TRBV4-3 with TRBJ2-3, with D possibly TRBD2 on 5 matching bases. The CDR3 spans 15 residues. CDR1 and CDR2 from the germline V gene are LGHNA and YSLEER. V was cut by 0 bases and J by 6 bases, with 13 bases left in between. The CDR3 sequence is CASSQDPVGGDTQYF. As DNA, the CDR3 is TGCGCCAGCAGCCAAGACCCCGTTGGCGGGGATACGCAGTATTTT.

The V gene is TRBV7-2, the J gene TRBJ2-7; 14 bases are shared with TRBD2. Germline trimming cut 1 base from V and 6 bases from J; bases unmatched to any gene: 2. The CDR3 contains 15 residues. Germline V gene sequence: CDR1 SGHTA, CDR2 FQGNSA. The DNA of the CDR3 is TGTGCCAGCAGCTTAGGGACTAGCGGGGGGACCGAGCAGTACTTC. As protein: CASSLGTSGGTEQYF.

A few counts support this clonotype. V usage is TRBV7-9 and J usage is TRBJ2-3; 8 bases are shared with TRBD2. V shed 4 bases and J 6 bases; nucleotides not matched to a gene: 18. The CDR3 loop spans 18 amino acids. The V gene's germline CDR1 is SEHNR and CDR2 FQNEAQ (reference sequence). CDR3 DNA sequence: TGTGCCAGCAGCTATCCCGGGGGGGCGAACAAAATATGGGATACGCAGTATTTT. It specifies CASSYPGGANKIWDTQYF. Full variable domain (rest looked up from reference TRBV7-9 and TRBJ2-3): DTGVSQNPRHKITKRGQNVTFRCDPISEHNRLYWYRQTLGQGPEFLTYFQNEAQLEKSRLLSDRFSAERPKGSFSTLEIQRTEQGDSAMYLCASSYPGGANKIWDTQYFGPGTRLTVL.

The chain joins TRBV20-1 to TRBJ1-6; 7 bases line up with TRBD1. Germline V CDR1 and CDR2: DFQATT, SNEGSKA (reference sequence). V was clipped by 4 bases and J by 4 bases; unmatched bases: 1. This CDR3 is built from 13 residues. The CDR3 is CSAKGAYNSPLHF. The CDR3 DNA reads TGCAGTGCTAAGGGGGCTTATAATTCACCCCTCCACTTT.

This chain connects TRBV3-1 to TRBJ1-2, with D maybe TRBD1 (6 bases). This CDR3 is 17 amino acids long. The V end was cut by 1 base, the J end by 0 bases, with 15 bases between. Germline V gene sequence: CDR1 LGHDT, CDR2 YNNKEL (reference sequence). CDR3 sequence: CASSQGISRGANYGYTF. The CDR3 coding sequence is TGTGCCAGCAGCCAAGGGATTAGCAGGGGAGCTAACTATGGCTACACCTTC.

The V call is TRBV12-3 or TRBV12-4, the J call TRBJ1-5; 7 bases match TRBD1. CDR3 length: 12 amino acids. V was clipped by 7 bases and J by 5 bases; unmatched bases: 2. The CDR3 DNA follows: TGTGCCAGCAAGACAGGGCATCAGCCCCAGCATTTT. The encoded protein is CASKTGHQPQHF.

J is TRBJ1-1 and V is TRBV7-3; tentative D call: TRBD1 (5 bases). Per the germline V gene, CDR1 is SGHTA and CDR2 is FQGTGA. The CDR3 covers 13 residues. V dropped 3 bases and J dropped 8 bases, with 13 bases sitting between them. The CDR3 DNA sequence: TGTGCCAGCAGCTTCCTCCGGGACGGCGAAGCTTTCTTT. This gives the protein CASSFLRDGEAFF.

In DNA form, the CDR3 reads TGCGCCAGCAGCCAAGATCACCTTGGACTATCGTATGGCTACACCTTC. Its protein is CASSQDHLGLSYGYTF. The gene calls are TRBV4-1 and TRBJ1-2; D not resolved. Germline V CDR1 and CDR2: MGHRA, YSYEKL. The CDR3 loop spans 16 amino acids. Trimming took off 0 bases at V and 5 bases at J, with 16 bases between the two ends.

The sample holds a few counts of this clonotype. V is TRBV29-1 and J is TRBJ1-2; D remains unclear. V gave up 3 bases and J gave up 4 bases, with 15 bases separating them. The CDR3 extends over 14 amino acids. Germline V gives CDR1 SQVTM, CDR2 ANQGSEA. The CDR3, as DNA: TGCAGCGTTGATGCGGAGGGATCTCTCTATGGCTACACCTTC. Encoded protein: CSVDAEGSLYGYTF. The entire variable domain, with the rest obtained from reference TRBV29-1 and TRBJ1-2, is as follows: SAVISQKPSRDICQRGTSLTIQCQVDSQVTMMFWYRQQPGQSLTLIATANQGSEATYESGFVIDKFPISRPNLTFSTLTVSNMSPEDSSIYLCSVDAEGSLYGYTFGSGTRLTVV.

This chain uses TRBV7-8 with TRBJ1-4, with TRBD1 as a possible D gene (5 bases). Trimming left V 6 bases short and J 12 bases short, with 23 bases between. Per the germline V gene, CDR1 is SGHVS and CDR2 is FQNEAQ. The CDR3 has 15 residues. The CDR3: CASSSRGSPPRELFF. CDR3 coding DNA: TGTGCCAGCAGTTCCCGGGGGTCCCCCCCTCGGGAACTGTTTTTT.